This T cell receptor (beta chain) was identified during a study of T-cell reconstitution after alpha-beta-depleted transplantation in children. This clonotype was observed at least ten times. The antigen remains unidentified. The CDR3 is 10 amino acids. Germline-derived CDR1 and CDR2 are SQVTM and ANQGSEA. V lost 4 bases to trimming and J lost 7 bases, with 6 bases between them. Overall study results and limits: For some patients, TCRbeta diversity was high at day 60 because of recipient T cells and thymic progenitors that survived. Several hundred rapidly expanded clones from non-depleted graft cells reportedly supplied alpha-beta T cells about two months post-transplant. After one year, T-cell counts and TCRbeta diversity mostly came from new T cells.

Preparation of the TCRbeta library used unique molecular identifiers. MiXCR was run by TCRdb on the PCR reads, yielding one entry per CDR3 protein. Of over 150,000 distinct CDR3 sequences listed, 5% to 7.5% were seen once; the top ten hold roughly 4.7%. Sequencing used PBMCs, obtained before TCRalphabeta/CD19-depleted stem cell transplant. The chain recombines TRBV29-1 with TRBJ2-3; D unresolved. The sequence was collected from a girl less than two years old with combined immunodeficiency, due to receive a stem cell transplant. CDR3 amino acids: CSVGENTQYF. For the CDR3, the DNA is TGCAGCGTTGGTGAGAATACGCAGTATTTT.